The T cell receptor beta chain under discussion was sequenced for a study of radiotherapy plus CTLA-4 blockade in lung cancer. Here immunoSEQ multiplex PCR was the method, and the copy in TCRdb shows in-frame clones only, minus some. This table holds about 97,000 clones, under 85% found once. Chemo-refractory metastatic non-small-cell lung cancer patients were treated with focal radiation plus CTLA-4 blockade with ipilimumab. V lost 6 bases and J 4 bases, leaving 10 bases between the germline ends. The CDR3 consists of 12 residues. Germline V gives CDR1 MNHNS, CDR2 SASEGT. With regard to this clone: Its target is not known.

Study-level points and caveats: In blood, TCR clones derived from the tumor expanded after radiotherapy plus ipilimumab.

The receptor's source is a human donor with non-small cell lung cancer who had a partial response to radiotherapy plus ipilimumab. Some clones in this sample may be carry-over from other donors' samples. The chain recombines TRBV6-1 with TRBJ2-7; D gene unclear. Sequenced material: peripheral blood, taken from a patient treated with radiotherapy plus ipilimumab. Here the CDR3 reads CASRVAMYEQYF. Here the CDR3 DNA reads TGTGCCAGCAGAGTGGCCATGTACGAGCAGTACTTC.